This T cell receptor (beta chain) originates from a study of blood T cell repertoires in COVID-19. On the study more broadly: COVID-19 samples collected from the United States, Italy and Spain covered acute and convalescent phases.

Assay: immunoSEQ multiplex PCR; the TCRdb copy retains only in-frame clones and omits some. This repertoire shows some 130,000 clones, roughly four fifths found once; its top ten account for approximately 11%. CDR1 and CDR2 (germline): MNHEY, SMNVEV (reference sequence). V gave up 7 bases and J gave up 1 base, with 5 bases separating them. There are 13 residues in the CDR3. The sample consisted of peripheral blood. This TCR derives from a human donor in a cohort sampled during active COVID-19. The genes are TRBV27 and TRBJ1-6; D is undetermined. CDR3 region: CASTQSYNSPLHF. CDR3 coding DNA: TGTGCCAGCACGCAGTCCTATAATTCACCCCTCCACTTT.